This TCR beta chain was captured by sequencing in a study of T cells in Graves' hyperthyroidism and ophthalmopathy. No progression to ophthalmopathy during 18 months of follow-up defined stable disease. The study enrolled patients aged 18 to 65 with newly diagnosed hyperthyroidism of under 2 months' duration. TCR beta CDR3 regions were amplified from RNA transcripts. Using the HTBI primer set, a first-round RT-PCR was run on the TCR CDR3. From the multiplex PCR reads, TCRdb called clonotypes with MiXCR, one entry per CDR3 protein. The sample comprises around 500,000 distinct CDR3 sequences, around 15% of which are singletons, and around 13% rests with the top ten. Trimming pared 2 bases from V and 3 bases from J, leaving 12 bases between. The CDR3 consists of 15 residues. The germline V gene encodes CDR1 MNHEY and CDR2 SVGAGI. This clonotype was counted ten times or more.

The chain couples TRBV6-5 to TRBJ2-3; possible D gene TRBD2, 6 bases. Sequenced: blood. The origin of this receptor is a woman between 40 and 55 years old with Graves' hyperthyroidism. The CDR3 protein is CASSYPQEGTDTQYF. Here the CDR3 DNA reads TGTGCCAGCAGTTACCCACAGGAGGGGACAGATACGCAGTATTTT.